What follows is one TCR beta chain and its context. In this sample, this clone turned up once. The antigen it recognizes is unknown. Per-nucleotide qualities are absent, and no much larger clonotype sits a single base away. Library preparation was by the immunoSEQ multiplex PCR assay. The TR loci underwent multiplexed PCR amplification, with J gene segments targeted by reverse primers and V gene segments targeted by forward primers. The amplified CDR3 regions were sequenced using the Illumina HiSeq System. As for the authors' bioinformatics: Closely related reads were merged by a nearest-neighbour algorithm to remove PCR and sequencing errors and to collapse the data into unique sequences. Repertoires were summarised by clonality and by T cell density, defined as TR molecules per amount of genomic DNA input. Public TRs were defined as CDR3 amino acid sequences in at least 80% of unsorted samples, then tested for differential abundance between coeliac and control samples. Each lamina propria sample was queried against a list of 200 to 250 published gliadin-specific TRB sequences. Differences in clonality and density between disease groups were tested by Kruskal-Wallis tests, followed by Dunn post-tests. Not all clones reach the TCRdb copy of this immuneACCESS table, which keeps in-frame sequences only. Checked studies attribute under half of the gap to unresolved V genes and leave the rest unexplained. Clonal size and the V and J genes are those of that table, whereas D and trimming came from the DNA. The sample has about 2,000 clones on record, about 65% of them singletons. The ten largest clones capture less than 10% of the sample.

This entry comes from a study of coeliac disease (dated by TCRdb to between 2021 and 2022). Background for the entire study: Each coeliac patient fell into one of three classes: newly diagnosed active disease, refractory coeliac disease type I, or disease kept under control by a gluten-free diet. Samples from some 26 subjects were successfully TRB sequenced, and these included 20 to 25 paired samples of bulk unsorted intraepithelial and lamina propria cells. The goal was to describe the TR repertoires of small intestinal T cells in active coeliac disease, in refractory type I coeliac disease, and in coeliac disease treated with a gluten-free diet. Next-generation sequencing of rearranged TRB and TRG CDR3 regions was applied to small intestinal lymphocyte fractions from coeliac and non-coeliac patients. A total of 30 patients took part in the full study: roughly 22 had serologically confirmed coeliac disease and 8 were controls with non-small intestinal disorders. Because high-resolution HLA typing was not available, biased TRBV7-2 usage was queried as a proof of principle.

On the study overall, not on this receptor specifically: High-purity fractions were not obtained when intraepithelial cells were separated from lamina propria cells, so cross-contamination between compartments was possible. Compared with controls, active coeliac intraepithelial and lamina propria samples had TRB and TRG repertoires of lower clonality, which suggests that diverse T cells were recruited. Published gliadin-specific TRB sequences were found in about 55% of the 18 coeliac lamina propria samples but in only 1 of 6 controls. TRB repertoires were mostly private, with most amino acid sequences found in only one sample, and V-gene usage showed no significant difference between disease groups. The authors considered the approach unsuitable for unbiased detection of gliadin-specific T cells, which are scarce and rarely shared between patients.

Germline trimming: 3 bases from V, 7 bases from J; junction bases outside gene matches: 11. Reading the germline V gene gives CDR1 KGHSH and CDR2 LQKENI. Its CDR3 holds 16 amino acids, cysteine through phenylalanine. The DNA shown is the 48-base CDR3, in frame from base 1. Cells were frozen in aliquots of 500,000 to 550,000 in DMSO/FBS in liquid nitrogen, and a single aliquot from each fraction was used for sequencing. Endoscopy and small intestinal biopsy were performed in all 30 or so patients in the study. To release lamina propria cells, the biopsy tissue left over after intraepithelial cell isolation was digested with collagenase. The Qiagen DNeasy blood extraction kit was used to extract genomic DNA from the frozen unsorted cell fractions.

The source material was lamina propria lymphocytes from the gut. The cell subset or site label on this specimen signifies: lamina propria cell (LPC) fraction of small intestinal biopsy. The TCR comes from a woman aged 25-40 years with active celiac disease. The receptor chain draws on TRBV18 and TRBJ2-5; TRBD1 aligns with 10 central bases. The nucleotides are TGTGCCAGCTCACCGACAGGACAGGGGGGTGTCGGGACCCAGTACTTC. It translates to CASSPTGQGGVGTQYF.